This T cell receptor beta chain was obtained from a study of blood T cell repertoires in COVID-19. Study as a whole: Acute and convalescent COVID-19 specimens originated in the United States, Italy and Spain. PBMCs, B-cell-depleted T cells, or T cells were the source of the cDNA or gDNA that made up the material.

Germline CDR1 and CDR2: MNHEY and SVGEGT. This CDR3 is built from 14 residues. The V end lost 0 bases, the J end lost 11 bases, and 14 bases lay between the germline ends. In the authors' methods: Reference gene primer amplification gave estimated nucleated cell counts. Profiling relied on immunoSEQ multiplex PCR, and the TCRdb table lists in-frame clones only, not all of them. Clone size and the V and J calls come from that table; the DNA yielded D and trimming. The sample includes 50,000 to 65,000 clones, 85% to 90% of them seen just once. This TCR derives from a man between 60 and 70 years old with active COVID-19. The V call is TRBV6-2 or TRBV6-3, the J call TRBJ2-1; tentatively, D is TRBD1 (6 bases). Material for sequencing was peripheral blood. As DNA, the CDR3 is TGTGCCAGCAGTTACTCCTCGGCACAGGGTAAGCAGTTCTTC. Encoded protein: CASSYSSAQGKQFF.